Included here is one T cell receptor beta chain sequence, with context. Its target is unknown. This sample stems from a study of vaccination and CD4 T cells after COVID-19. As for the study in general: Stimulation of cells relied on overlapping spike peptides derived from SARS-CoV-2, HCoV-NL63, HCoV-OC43 and HCoV-229E.

The length of the CDR3 is 14 residues. V lost 9 bases to trimming and J lost 8 bases, with 20 bases between them. Per the germline V gene, CDR1 is KGHDR and CDR2 is SFDVKD. The Oncomine TCR Beta short-read assay sequenced DNA from cultured CD4+ T cells. Cultured CD4+ T cells were the source of extracted genomic DNA. TCRdb re-analysed the PCR reads in MiXCR, keeping a single row per CDR3 protein. The sample has tens of thousands of distinct CDR3 sequences, 35% to 40% seen once. Time point meaning: late sampling 161 to 241 days after vaccination in a few convalescent patients. Treatment here: roughly nine-day PBMC culture with coronavirus spike peptide pools or control peptides (ViraFEST assay). Positive PCR dates spanned March to December 2020, predating US Alpha, Beta and Delta variants.

The sample here was CD4+ T cells from blood, cultured in vitro, taken about 7 months after SARS-CoV-2 vaccination. The source is a human donor who had recovered from COVID-19. The chain carries TRBV24-1 and TRBJ2-3, with D possibly being TRBD1 or TRBD2 (5 bases each). CDR3: CATAPWRWDGTQYF. The CDR3 DNA follows: TGTGCCACCGCTCCGTGGCGGTGGGACGGTACGCAGTATTTT.